A single sample gave rise to the 10 T cell receptor beta chains below, sequenced in a study of regulatory T cells in long-lasting Graves disease. Stated time point: newly diagnosed GD, antithyroid drugs for less than 3 months. Making the TCR library involved RNA that had been extracted from PBMCs. Through Arm-PCR of CDR3 regions and iRepertoire HTBI primers, TCR beta libraries were built. A single record per CDR3 protein comes from TCRdb applying MiXCR to the multiplex PCR reads. Seen here are around 400,000 distinct CDR3 sequences, 15% observed once, and the top ten hold about 24%. The sample consisted of peripheral blood mononuclear cells (PBMCs), taken at new diagnosis, from a patient treated with antithyroid drugs. These receptor sequences come from a female donor with Graves disease.

The rearrangement uses TRBV7-2 and TRBJ2-7; D remains unclear. V lost 2 bases, J lost 9 bases, and 11 bases lay in between. CDR3 size: 12 residues. Germline CDR1 is SGHTA and CDR2 is FQGNSA. The CDR3 nucleotides are TGTGCCAGCAGCTTAACCAGGATGGCGCAGTACTTC. It is translated as CASSLTRMAQYF.

Many counts were recorded for this clonotype. V usage is TRBV28 and J usage is TRBJ2-7, with a tentative D call TRBD1 (5 bases). This CDR3 is built from 13 residues. The V gene's germline CDR1 is MDHEN and CDR2 SYDVKM. V dropped 8 bases and J dropped 2 bases, with 13 bases sitting between them. CDR3 sequence reads: CASAWGGAYEQYF. DNA for the CDR3: TGTGCCAGCGCGTGGGGCGGCGCCTACGAGCAGTACTTC.

This clonotype was counted only a few times. The rearrangement links TRBV12-5 to TRBJ2-2, with 7 positions matching TRBD1. The CDR3 totals 16 residues. The germline CDR1 and CDR2 sequences are LGHNT and FRNRAP. Trimming removed 5 bases from V and 0 bases from J; junction bases left unmatched: 6. The CDR3 sequence is CASGPQGQSNTGELFF. In DNA form, the CDR3 reads TGTGCTAGTGGTCCGCAGGGACAGTCGAACACCGGGGAGCTGTTTTTT.

This clonotype was seen many times. The chain carries TRBV9 and TRBJ2-7; TRBD1 aligns across 8 bases. From germline, CDR1 is SGDLS and CDR2 YYNGEE. This CDR3 is built from 16 residues. V was clipped by 3 bases and J by 0 bases; unmatched bases: 8. DNA of the CDR3: TGTGCCAGCAGCGAGTCTGCGGGACAGGACTCCTACGAGCAGTACTTC. Translation: CASSESAGQDSYEQYF.

J is TRBJ1-5 and V is TRBV5-1, with D perhaps TRBD1 (6 bases). The CDR3 spans 15 residues. The germline gives CDR1 SGHRS, CDR2 YFSETQ. Trimming cost V 3 bases and J 3 bases, with 13 bases left between them. The CDR3 spells CASSSDGTPNQPQHF. The CDR3, as DNA: TGCGCCAGCAGCTCAGACGGGACACCCAATCAGCCCCAGCATTTT.

This clonotype was counted at least ten times. V is TRBV18 and J is TRBJ2-7; D unclear. The CDR3 runs 14 residues. Trimming took off 3 bases at V and 1 base at J, with 10 bases between the two ends. CDR1 and CDR2 from the germline V gene are KGHSH and LQKENI. CDR3 nucleotides: TGTGCCAGCTCACCCCCCGCGGATTCCTACGAGCAGTACTTC. This encodes CASSPPADSYEQYF. Variable domain in full (rest from reference TRBV18 and TRBJ2-7): NAGVMQNPRHLVRRRGQEARLRCSPMKGHSHVYWYRQLPEEGLKFMVYLQKENIIDESGMPKERFSAEFPKEGPSILRIQQVVRGDSAAYFCASSPPADSYEQYFGPGTRLTVT.

This chain joins TRBV5-4 and TRBJ2-1; 10 bases agree with TRBD2. The V gene end was trimmed by 0 bases and the J gene end by 5 bases; junction bases not matched to a gene: 11. This CDR3 contains 18 residues. Germline loops: CDR1 SGHNT, CDR2 YYREEE (reference sequence). The CDR3 spells CASSLASLAGDINNEQFF. CDR3 coding DNA: TGTGCCAGCAGCTTGGCCAGTCTAGCGGGAGACATAAACAATGAGCAGTTCTTC.

There are many counts of this clonotype. This chain uses TRBV6-1 with TRBJ2-7; no clear D. V shed 5 bases and J shed 3 bases, with 8 bases lying between them. The germline gives CDR1 MNHNS, CDR2 SASEGT. This CDR3 contains 12 residues. CDR3 sequence reads: CASSISDYEQYF. DNA for the CDR3: TGTGCCAGCAGTATCTCCGACTACGAGCAGTACTTC.

Worth noting for this clonotype: A far larger clone is just one base off, so this is likely a read error. This chain joins TRBV2 and TRBJ2-3, with 8 bases fitting TRBD2. Germline V gene sequence: CDR1 SNHLY, CDR2 FYNNEI. This CDR3 spans 12 amino acids. CDR3 sequence reads: CASTFSGDTRYF. CDR3 in DNA: TGTGCCAGCACCTTTAGCGGGGATACGCGGTATTTT. Looking up the rest from reference TRBV2 and TRBJ2-3 gives the full variable domain: EPEVTQTPSHQVTQMGQEVILRCVPISNHLYFYWYRQILGQKVEFLVSFYNNEISEKSEIFDDQFSVERPDGSNFTLKIRSTKLEDSAMYFCASTFSGDTRYFGPGTRLTVL.

The J gene is TRBJ2-5, the V gene TRBV9, with TRBD2 matching over 7 bases. Trimming cost V 1 base and J 5 bases; bases outside gene matches: 11. CDR1 and CDR2 from the germline V gene are SGDLS and YYNGEE. The CDR3 totals 16 residues. CDR3 sequence (DNA): TGTGCCAGCAGCGTACGGGGGAGCGGGGTGCGGGAGACCCAGTACTTC. Its protein product is CASSVRGSGVRETQYF.